The sample holds a few counts of the clone carrying this T cell receptor (beta chain). Its target is unknown. This sample stems from a study of T-cell reconstitution after alpha-beta-depleted transplantation in children. Overall study findings and caveats: One year post-transplant, T-cell counts and diversity were largely derived from T cells produced anew. In patients about two months after transplant, alpha-beta T cells reportedly arose from several hundred expanded graft clones.

The authors prepared the TCRbeta library with unique molecular identifiers. TCRdb reprocessed the PCR reads via MiXCR and lists one record per CDR3 protein. Among 700,000 to 850,000 distinct CDR3 sequences listed, approximately 15% were seen once. Looked up from germline, CDR1 is DFQATT and CDR2 is SNEGSKA (reference sequence). Deletions cut 6 bases from V and 14 bases from J, with 19 bases between. The CDR3 totals 11 residues. The genes are TRBV20-1 and TRBJ2-5; possible D gene TRBD2, 5 bases. The sample here was PBMCs, mostly from graft donor cells, taken 360 days after TCRalphabeta/CD19-depleted stem cell transplant. This sequence originates from a male patient aged 10 to 17 who had a stem cell transplant for acute lymphoblastic leukemia, so the T cells may come from the graft donor. Here the CDR3 reads CSANTGFRSYF. The CDR3 nucleotides read TGCAGTGCAAACACGGGATTCCGTTCCTACTTC.